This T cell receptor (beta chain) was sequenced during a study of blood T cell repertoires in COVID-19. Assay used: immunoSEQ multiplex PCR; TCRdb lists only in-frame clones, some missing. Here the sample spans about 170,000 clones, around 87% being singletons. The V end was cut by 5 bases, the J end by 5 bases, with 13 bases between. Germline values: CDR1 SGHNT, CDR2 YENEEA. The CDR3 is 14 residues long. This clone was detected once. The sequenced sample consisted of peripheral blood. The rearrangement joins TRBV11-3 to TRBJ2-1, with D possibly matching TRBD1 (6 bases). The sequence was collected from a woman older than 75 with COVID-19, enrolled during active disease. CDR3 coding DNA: TGTGCCAGCAGCGAAGCTAGGGGGAACAATGAGCAGTTCTTC. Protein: CASSEARGNNEQFF.